Presented here are 32 T cell receptor beta chains from one specimen sequenced in a study of blood T cell repertoires in COVID-19. Using immunoSEQ multiplex PCR, the repertoire was profiled, and TCRdb retains in-frame clones only, with some absent. Among approximately 270,000 clones listed, under 90% were seen once. Sample: PBMCs or T cells enriched from blood (not recorded which). These receptors were collected from a man aged 40-49 years who had recovered from COVID-19.

This chain links TRBV19 with TRBJ1-2; TRBD1 is a possible D gene (6 bases). The V end was cut by 4 bases, the J end by 1 base, with 10 bases between. The CDR3 is 14 amino acids. Germline loops: CDR1 LNHDA, CDR2 SQIVND (reference sequence). The CDR3 loop reads CASSRDNVNYGYTF. The CDR3 nucleotides are TGTGCCAGTAGTAGGGACAATGTTAACTATGGCTACACCTTC.

The J gene is TRBJ2-1, the V gene TRBV5-1, with 8 bases matching TRBD1. Germline CDR1 is SGHRS and CDR2 is YFSETQ. This CDR3 has 16 residues. The ends lost 4 bases at V and 3 bases at J; junction bases unmatched: 9. The CDR3 reads CASSKARGTGYNEQFF. The CDR3 region has the DNA TGCGCCAGCAGCAAGGCTCGGGGGACAGGCTACAATGAGCAGTTCTTC. The complete variable domain, with remaining parts taken from reference TRBV5-1 and TRBJ2-1, reads KAGVTQTPRYLIKTRGQQVTLSCSPISGHRSVSWYQQTPGQGLQFLFEYFSETQRNKGNFPGRFSGRQFSNSRSEMNVSTLELGDSALYLCASSKARGTGYNEQFFGPGTRLTVL.

The DNA of the CDR3 is TGCAGCGTAATGTCAGGTTCCTACAATGAGCAGTTCTTC. Translating it yields CSVMSGSYNEQFF. This sequence joins TRBV29-1 and TRBJ2-1; unclear D gene. CDR1 is SQVTM, CDR2 ANQGSEA, per germline. This CDR3 has 13 amino acids. Trimming removed 6 bases from V and 1 base from J, with 10 bases in between.

The chain is built from TRBV10-3 and TRBJ2-7; 7 nucleotides agree with TRBD2. In germline, CDR1 is ENHRY, CDR2 SYGVKD. The CDR3 runs 17 residues. The V segment lost 3 bases and the J segment 5 bases; nucleotides outside the gene matches: 16. The CDR3 protein is CAISDPTRGDRRHEQYF. The CDR3 bases are TGTGCCATCAGTGACCCGACTCGGGGGGATCGTCGGCACGAGCAGTACTTC.

The V and J genes are TRBV5-8 and TRBJ1-5; D unclear. V lost 4 bases to trimming and J lost 7 bases, with 18 bases between them. The CDR3 contains 15 residues. The germline V gene has CDR1 SGHTS and CDR2 YDEGEE. The CDR3 DNA follows: TGTGCCAGCAGCCCGACCGGGAGCCTAGGACAGCCCCAGCATTTT. Translating gives CASSPTGSLGQPQHF.

J is TRBJ2-7 and V is TRBV7-2, with TRBD2 matching over 7 bases. V lost 1 base and J lost 0; bases outside the gene matches: 3. Germline assignment: CDR1 SGHTA and CDR2 FQGNSA. This CDR3 has 15 amino acids. The CDR3 nucleotides read TGTGCCAGCAGCTTAGGGACGGGGGGCTCCTACGAGCAGTACTTC. Protein product: CASSLGTGGSYEQYF.

The rearrangement uses TRBV21-1 and TRBJ1-2; no DNA check was done on the table's D call, TRBD1. TRBV21-1 represents a pseudogene. CDR3 length: 16 residues. The CDR3 is CASRGHQGASHYGYTF. The CDR3 DNA is TGTGCCAGCAGAGGACATCAGGGGGCTTCCCACTATGGCTACACCTTC.

V gene TRBV12-3 or TRBV12-4 combines with J gene TRBJ2-7, with TRBD1 matching over 9 bases. V lost 3 bases, J lost 7 bases, and 4 bases stayed unmatched. CDR3 length: 13 amino acids. The CDR3 is CASSLGTGWEQYF. In DNA, the CDR3 is TGTGCCAGCAGTTTGGGGACAGGGTGGGAGCAGTACTTC.

CDR3 amino acids: CASSPTEDNYGYTF. CDR3 sequence (DNA): TGTGCCAGCTCACCGACGGAGGATAACTATGGCTACACCTTC. This chain uses TRBV18 with TRBJ1-2, with D hard to call. V gave up 3 bases and J gave up 1 base, with 9 bases separating them. CDR1 and CDR2 from the germline V gene are KGHSH and LQKENI. The CDR3 sequence is 14 residues long.

The genes are TRBV2 and TRBJ1-5; 7 nucleotides line up with TRBD1. From germline, CDR1 is SNHLY and CDR2 FYNNEI. The junction had 2 bases not matched to a gene; V was cut back by 4 bases and J by 2 bases. The CDR3 totals 14 residues. CDR3 sequence reads: CASSATGRNQPQHF. CDR3 sequence (DNA): TGTGCCAGCAGTGCGACAGGGCGCAATCAGCCCCAGCATTTT.

This chain links TRBV2 with TRBJ2-2, with TRBD2 matching 11 bases. Germline V gene data show CDR1 as SNHLY and CDR2 as FYNNEI. V was clipped by 6 bases and J by 5 bases; unmatched bases: 8. This CDR3 contains 16 residues. In nucleotides, the CDR3 is TGTGCCAGCAGATTACCGGGACTAGCGGATACCGGGGAGCTGTTTTTT. Amino acid sequence: CASRLPGLADTGELFF.

The chain is built from TRBV19 and TRBJ2-3; D is perhaps TRBD2 (6 bases). Trimming stripped 7 bases from V and 2 bases from J, with 10 bases between. CDR1 is LNHDA, CDR2 SQIVND, per germline (reference sequence). The CDR3 has 13 residues. CDR3 amino acids: CASIGGTTDTQYF. The DNA of the CDR3 is TGTGCCAGTATTGGCGGGACCACAGATACGCAGTATTTT. The full variable domain, in which reference TRBV19 and TRBJ2-3 provide the parts outside the CDR3, is DGGITQSPKYLFRKEGQNVTLSCEQNLNHDAMYWYRQDPGQGLRLIYYSQIVNDFQKGDIAEGYSVSREKKESFPLTVTSAQKNPTAFYLCASIGGTTDTQYFGPGTRLTVL.

The V gene is TRBV19, the J gene TRBJ2-5; weak D call: TRBD1 (6 bases). Trimming shortened V by 4 bases and J by 7 bases, and 13 bases separated the two germline ends. Germline loops: CDR1 LNHDA, CDR2 SQIVND (reference sequence). CDR3 length: 13 amino acids. The CDR3 is CASSRAGAGTQYF. The CDR3 DNA reads as TGTGCCAGTAGTAGAGCAGGGGCGGGGACCCAGTACTTC. The full variable domain, completed using reference TRBV19 and TRBJ2-5, is DGGITQSPKYLFRKEGQNVTLSCEQNLNHDAMYWYRQDPGQGLRLIYYSQIVNDFQKGDIAEGYSVSREKKESFPLTVTSAQKNPTAFYLCASSRAGAGTQYFGPGTRLLVL.

This clone was observed a few times. The rearrangement joins TRBV3-1 (or the pseudogene TRBV3-2) to TRBJ1-2; the D gene is possibly TRBD1 (6 bases). Trimming left V 2 bases short and J 2 bases short, with 15 bases between. The CDR3 covers 16 residues. Per germline, CDR1 LGHDT and CDR2 YNNKEL (reference sequence). CDR3 amino acids: CASSQKSRDKNYGYTF. DNA for the CDR3: TGTGCCAGCAGCCAAAAGTCCCGGGACAAGAACTATGGCTACACCTTC.

CDR3 protein: CASSETRDQPQHF. The CDR3 bases are TGTGCCAGCTCAGAGACGAGGGATCAGCCCCAGCATTTT. The chain joins TRBV18 to TRBJ1-5; no clear D. The CDR3 has 13 amino acids. From germline, CDR1 is KGHSH and CDR2 LQKENI. V lost 5 bases and J lost 5, with 10 bases in between.

V usage is TRBV7-9 and J usage is TRBJ1-2; 9 nucleotides line up with TRBD1. Germline assignment: CDR1 SEHNR and CDR2 FQNEAQ (reference sequence). There are 15 residues in the CDR3. V lost 4 bases to trimming and J lost 2 bases; unmatched junction nucleotides: 5. CDR3 nucleotide sequence: TGTGCCAGCAGCTCCTACAGGGGGCCGAACTATGGCTACACCTTC. Translation: CASSSYRGPNYGYTF.

V and J are TRBV30 and TRBJ2-7; 9 positions match TRBD1. V shed 2 bases, J shed 5 bases, and the junction held 7 bases outside the gene matches. There are 14 residues in the CDR3. Germline-derived CDR1 and CDR2 are GTSNPN and SVGIG (reference sequence). CDR3 residues: CAWSRGTGRDEQYF. CDR3 bases: TGTGCCTGGAGTCGGGGGACAGGGAGGGACGAGCAGTACTTC. Using reference TRBV30 and TRBJ2-7 for the parts outside the CDR3, the full variable domain is SQTIHQWPATLVQPVGSPLSLECTVEGTSNPNLYWYRQAAGRGLQLLFYSVGIGQISSEVPQNLSASRPQDRQFILSSKKLLLSDSGFYLCAWSRGTGRDEQYFGPGTRLTVT.

This chain links TRBV29-1 with TRBJ1-5; no reliable D call. Trimming took off 4 bases at V and 2 bases at J, with 9 bases between the two ends. Germline CDR1 SQVTM, CDR2 ANQGSEA. The CDR3 runs to 13 residues. In DNA form, the CDR3 reads TGCAGCGTTGGTTCGGGAGGCAATCAGCCCCAGCATTTT. This translates into CSVGSGGNQPQHF.

The gene calls are TRBV10-3 and TRBJ2-7; 8 bases fit TRBD2. There are 13 residues in the CDR3. V gave up 4 bases and J gave up 4 bases; unmatched junction bases: 3. Per germline, CDR1 ENHRY and CDR2 SYGVKD. The DNA for the CDR3 is TGTGCCATCAGTGTTCAGCGGGAGTACGAGCAGTACTTC. Translating it yields CAISVQREYEQYF.

The CDR3 loop reads CASSVTGAVSGGYTF. Here the CDR3 DNA reads TGTGCCAGCAGCGTGACAGGGGCAGTCAGTGGCGGCTACACCTTC. V is TRBV13 and J is TRBJ1-2; 8 bases fit TRBD1. CDR3 length: 15 residues. Trimming at V came to 5 bases and at J to 8 bases, leaving 13 bases not matched to a gene. From germline, CDR1 is PRHDT and CDR2 FYEKMQ (reference sequence).

This sequence joins TRBV12-3 or TRBV12-4 and TRBJ2-2; D unresolved. The CDR3 contains 13 residues. V lost 6 bases, J lost 6 bases, and 11 bases lay in between. The CDR3 region is CASSNSVAGELFF. In DNA, the CDR3 is TGTGCCAGCAGCAATTCGGTGGCCGGGGAGCTGTTTTTT.

This chain links TRBV28 with TRBJ1-5; 11 bases agree with TRBD1. This CDR3 has 16 amino acids. Trimming took 6 bases from V and 7 from J; bases not matched to a gene: 11. Germline V gene sequence: CDR1 MDHEN, CDR2 SYDVKM. The CDR3 loop is CASSTRTGGAGQPQHF. CDR3 nucleotide sequence: TGTGCCAGCAGCACGAGGACAGGGGGCGCAGGGCAGCCCCAGCATTTT.

The gene calls are TRBV15 and TRBJ2-1; 9 bases map to TRBD2. Looked up from germline, CDR1 is LNHNV and CDR2 is YYDKDF (reference sequence). V lost 0 bases to trimming and J lost 7 bases; unmatched junction nucleotides: 10. The length of the CDR3 is 17 residues. CDR3 nucleotides: TGTGCCACCAGCAGAGAGAGGGGGCGGGAGGGTCAAAATGAGCAGTTCTTC. Amino acid sequence: CATSRERGREGQNEQFF.

This chain links TRBV18 with TRBJ1-1, with 10 bases matching TRBD1. This CDR3 region has 15 residues. Trimming at V came to 3 bases and at J to 3 bases, leaving 4 bases not matched to a gene. Looked up from germline, CDR1 is KGHSH and CDR2 is LQKENI. For the CDR3, the DNA is TGTGCCAGCTCACCTGGGACAGGGGCGGACACTGAAGCTTTCTTT. This codes for CASSPGTGADTEAFF.

V gene TRBV4-1 combines with J gene TRBJ2-5; D is perhaps TRBD1 (5 bases). CDR3 length: 16 residues. Per germline, CDR1 MGHRA and CDR2 YSYEKL. V was cut by 1 base and J by 5 bases, with 17 bases left in between. CDR3 in DNA: TGCGCCAGCAGCCAAGGTAGGGGAACCAGTCGGGAGACCCAGTACTTC. It yields the protein CASSQGRGTSRETQYF.

V is TRBV5-1 and J is TRBJ1-5; a weak D match, TRBD1 (6 bases). Germline V gene sequence: CDR1 SGHRS, CDR2 YFSETQ. The V end lost 5 bases, the J end lost 0 bases, and 9 bases lay between the germline ends. The CDR3 runs 14 residues. In DNA form, the CDR3 reads TGCGCCAGCAGGCCACAGGGTAGCAATCAGCCCCAGCATTTT. Residues: CASRPQGSNQPQHF.

V usage is TRBV19 and J usage is TRBJ1-2; 8 nucleotides line up with TRBD1. CDR1 and CDR2 (germline): LNHDA, SQIVND (reference sequence). This CDR3 has 14 residues. J gave up 5 bases and V 4 bases, and 6 bases lay outside the gene matches. The CDR3 region is CASSRGQVGYGYTF. The CDR3 DNA follows: TGTGCCAGTAGTAGGGGACAGGTCGGATATGGCTACACCTTC. Using reference TRBV19 and TRBJ1-2 for the parts outside the CDR3, the full variable domain is DGGITQSPKYLFRKEGQNVTLSCEQNLNHDAMYWYRQDPGQGLRLIYYSQIVNDFQKGDIAEGYSVSREKKESFPLTVTSAQKNPTAFYLCASSRGQVGYGYTFGSGTRLTVV.

J is TRBJ2-7 and V is TRBV7-2, with D possibly being TRBD1 (6 bases). Germline V gene lookup returns CDR1 SGHTA and CDR2 FQGNSA. This CDR3 region has 13 residues. Trimming removed 6 bases at V and 2 bases at J, with 11 bases between. CDR3 amino acids: CASSYDRTYEQYF. CDR3 DNA: TGTGCCAGCAGTTACGACAGGACCTACGAGCAGTACTTC.

This clone was found a few times. Sequence at one end of the junction differs from germline and may be a read error. In DNA form, the CDR3 reads TGTGCCAGCAGTGCTGTAGGGAGACAGGGAAGCTTC. Encoded protein: CASSAVGRQGSF. V is TRBV2 and J is TRBJ2-7, with 7 nucleotides matching TRBD1. There are 12 residues in the CDR3. The V gene's germline CDR1 is SNHLY and CDR2 FYNNEI.

The V and J genes are TRBV28 and TRBJ1-1, with D tentatively TRBD1 (6 bases). V shed 9 bases and J shed 0 bases, with 20 bases lying between them. From germline, CDR1 is MDHEN and CDR2 SYDVKM. The CDR3 loop spans 16 amino acids. The CDR3 DNA reads as TGTGCCAGTACAGGGCCTTCACATATTATGAACACTGAAGCTTTCTTT. This encodes CASTGPSHIMNTEAFF.

The table lists this clone with a count of one. The rearrangement joins TRBV25-1 to TRBJ1-1, with D possibly TRBD1 on 6 matching bases. The CDR3 has 13 residues. Trimming removed 5 bases from V and 11 bases from J, with 18 bases in between. Germline CDR1 MGHDK, CDR2 SYGVNS. The CDR3: CASSKQGWSGAFF. CDR3 DNA: TGTGCCAGCAGTAAACAGGGTTGGTCGGGGGCTTTCTTT. Supplemented by reference TRBV25-1 and TRBJ1-1, the full variable domain reads EADIYQTPRYLVIGTGKKITLECSQTMGHDKMYWYQQDPGMELHLIHYSYGVNSTEKGDLSSESTVSRIRTEHFPLTLESARPSHTSQYLCASSKQGWSGAFFGQGTRLTVV.

This clone was detected only a few times. The CDR3 nucleotides read TGTGCCAGCTCAACGGGGGTTAGCAATCAGCCCCAGCATTTT. Its protein is CASSTGVSNQPQHF. The gene calls are TRBV18 and TRBJ1-5; D is possibly TRBD1 (5 bases). This CDR3 spans 14 amino acids. The V and J ends lost 5 bases and 0 bases respectively, with 8 bases between them. CDR1 is KGHSH and CDR2 is LQKENI in the germline V gene.